Listed below are T cell receptor beta chains from one sample, sequenced in a study of beta chain features in type 1 diabetes. Sequencing used immunoSEQ multiplex PCR; TCRdb keeps in-frame clones, though not all of them. Counted here are roughly 500,000 clones, approximately 10% occurring once; the ten biggest clones make up 0.035% to 0.05%. Sample: naive CD4+ T cells from blood. The receptors originated from a woman between 18 and 29 years old in good health. Both conserved end residues are part of each CDR3. Fields, in order: D gene, clone size, J gene, V gene, CDR3 protein, CDR3 DNA. D genes are given only for firm matches. The listing skips clone size in some rows; elsewhere it reads once, few, many or a size class.

TRBD1 few TRBJ2-2 TRBV7-8 CASSIQGAAGELFF TGTGCCAGCAGCATACAGGGGGCCGCCGGGGAGCTGTTTTTT
. few TRBJ2-5 TRBV11-2 CASRQPGLRVAQYF TGTGCCAGCAGACAACCGGGACTTCGGGTCGCCCAGTACTTC
. . TRBJ1-4 TRBV25-1 CASSFATNEKLFF TGTGCCAGCAGTTTCGCGACTAATGAAAAACTGTTTTTT
. many TRBJ2-6 TRBV14 CASSQVGVLTF TGTGCCAGCAGCCAAGTAGGCGTCCTGACTTTC
TRBD2 few TRBJ2-1 TRBV7-9 CASISGRIYNEQFF TGTGCCAGCATTAGCGGGAGGATCTACAATGAGCAGTTCTTC
. few TRBJ2-1 TRBV7-9 CASSRTGGAGEQFF TGTGCCAGCAGCAGAACGGGCGGCGCAGGAGAGCAGTTCTTC
. . TRBJ1-1 TRBV6-1 CASTQGITEAFF TGTGCCAGCACCCAAGGGATCACTGAAGCTTTCTTT
TRBD1 . TRBJ2-2 TRBV7-9 CASSLGTGANTGELFF TGTGCCAGCAGCTTAGGGACAGGGGCGAACACCGGGGAGCTGTTTTTT
TRBD1 few TRBJ2-7 TRBV19 CASSIVVPGQGFYEQYF TGTGCCAGTAGTATTGTTGTTCCGGGACAGGGATTCTACGAGCAGTACTTC
. . TRBJ2-3 TRBV13 CASSPWGGQPLTDTQYF TGTGCCAGCAGCCCCTGGGGCGGACAGCCCCTCACAGATACGCAGTATTTT